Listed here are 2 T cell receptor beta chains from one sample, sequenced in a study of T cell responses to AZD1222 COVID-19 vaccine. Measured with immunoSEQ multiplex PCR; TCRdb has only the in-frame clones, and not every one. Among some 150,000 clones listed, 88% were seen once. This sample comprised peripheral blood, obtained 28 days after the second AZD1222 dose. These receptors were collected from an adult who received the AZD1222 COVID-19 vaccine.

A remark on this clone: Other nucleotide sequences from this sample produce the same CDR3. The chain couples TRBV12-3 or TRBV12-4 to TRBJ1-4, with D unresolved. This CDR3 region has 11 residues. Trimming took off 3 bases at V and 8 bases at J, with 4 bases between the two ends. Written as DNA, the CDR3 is TGTGCCAGCAGTTTTGGGGAAAAACTGTTTTTT. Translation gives CASSFGEKLFF.

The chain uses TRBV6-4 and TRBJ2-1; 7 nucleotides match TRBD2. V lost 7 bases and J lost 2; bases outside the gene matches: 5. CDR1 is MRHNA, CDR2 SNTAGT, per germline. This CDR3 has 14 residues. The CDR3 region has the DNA TGTGCCAGCAAACCGGGGGGAGCCTACAATGAGCAGTTCTTC. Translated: CASKPGGAYNEQFF.